Listed below are T cell receptor beta chains from one sample, sequenced in a study of blood T cell repertoires in COVID-19. Using immunoSEQ multiplex PCR, the repertoire was profiled, and TCRdb retains in-frame clones only, with some absent. In the table there are some 110,000 clones, roughly nine tenths of which are singletons. Material: peripheral blood. These receptors came from a man between 70 and 80 years old who had recovered from COVID-19. Both conserved end residues are part of each CDR3. D genes are given only for firm matches. Clone size is given for some rows only: seen once, a few or many times, or a class if the clone is expanded.

j_call,v_call,clone_size,d_call,cdr3_nt,cdr3_aa
TRBJ2-2,TRBV4-3,.,TRBD2,TGCGCCAGCAGCCAAGAGGGAAGGGCGGGAGGTTATTTTGGGGAGCTGTTTTTT,CASSQEGRAGGYFGELFF
TRBJ2-7,TRBV7-9,.,TRBD1,TGTGCCAGCAGCTTAGGGACAGGGTCTAACGAGCAGTACTTC,CASSLGTGSNEQYF
TRBJ2-1,TRBV27,.,TRBD2,TGTGCCAGCAGTTTATCACTCCAGCGGGGGGTCTACAATGAGCAGTTCTTC,CASSLSLQRGVYNEQFF
TRBJ1-1,TRBV27,.,.,TGTGCCAGCAGTCCCCTGGTGTCTTGGCAGAACACTGAAGCTTTCTTT,CASSPLVSWQNTEAFF
TRBJ1-6,TRBV20-1,.,.,TGCAGTGCTAGTACGGTCTCGGCACCCCTCCACTTT,CSASTVSAPLHF
TRBJ2-7,TRBV7-4,.,.,TGTGCCAGCAGCGCACGGGGATACGAGCAGTACTTC,CASSARGYEQYF
TRBJ2-2,TRBV4-2,.,.,TGTGCCAGCAGCCCAGCCCAGGGTGGTACCGGGGAGCTGTTTTTT,CASSPAQGGTGELFF
TRBJ2-5,TRBV3-1/TRBV3-2,.,.,TGTGCCAGCAGCAGGCCAGGGCCGGAGACCCAGTACTTC,CASSRPGPETQYF
TRBJ1-4,TRBV9,.,.,TGTGCCAGCAGCGTAGAGGCCCGGGCAACTAATGAAAAACTGTTTTTT,CASSVEARATNEKLFF
TRBJ2-1,TRBV12-5,.,TRBD2,TGTGCTAGTGGTTTGGTACCCCCGGGACTAGCGGGACCCTCCTACAATGAGCAGTTCTTC,CASGLVPPGLAGPSYNEQFF
TRBJ2-7,TRBV6-5,.,.,TGTGCCAGCAGCCCCCGGACAACGAGCTACGAGCAGTACTTC,CASSPRTTSYEQYF
TRBJ2-5,TRBV5-1,once,TRBD2,TGCGCCAGCACCCTGACCGGGACTAGAGAAGAGACCCAGTACTTC,CASTLTGTREETQYF
TRBJ1-2,TRBV3-1/TRBV3-2,.,TRBD1,TGTGCCAGCAGCCGGGACAGGGCTAACTATGGCTACACCTTC,CASSRDRANYGYTF
TRBJ2-5,TRBV4-3,.,.,TGCGCCAGCAGCCAAGATTACCCGGGAGTGGGGGAGACCCAGTACTTC,CASSQDYPGVGETQYF
TRBJ2-3,TRBV6-5,.,.,TGTGCCAGCAGTTACTCGAGGGGCACAGATACGCAGTATTTT,CASSYSRGTDTQYF
TRBJ2-5,TRBV5-4,.,TRBD1,TGTGCCAGCGGGTCGGGACAGAATCAAGAGACCCAGTACTTC,CASGSGQNQETQYF
TRBJ2-5,TRBV11-3,.,TRBD2,TGTGCCAGCAGCTTGGGGAGCGGGGCTGAGACCCAGTACTTC,CASSLGSGAETQYF
TRBJ1-4,TRBV19,.,TRBD1,TGTGCCACCTTAGACAGGGGGAATGAAAAACTGTTTTTT,CATLDRGNEKLFF
TRBJ1-2,TRBV7-9,.,.,TGTGCCAGCAGCGAGGGTCTTACTAACTATGGCTACACCTTC,CASSEGLTNYGYTF
TRBJ2-3,TRBV14,.,TRBD2,TGTGCCAGCAGCCAAGTCCCCAGCTCTAGCGGTACAGATACGCAGTATTTT,CASSQVPSSSGTDTQYF
TRBJ2-5,TRBV7-9,.,.,TGTGCCAGCAGCCGGGACGGGGGAGCTTGGGAGACCCAGTACTTC,CASSRDGGAWETQYF
TRBJ1-3,TRBV28,few,TRBD1,TGTGCCAGCAGTCCACCTTCAGGGGGCTGGTTGTATTTT,CASSPPSGGWLYF
TRBJ1-5,TRBV2,.,TRBD1,TGTGCCAGCGCAGGGGGCGCGAGTTTTGGTCAGCCCCAGCATTTT,CASAGGASFGQPQHF
TRBJ2-2,TRBV7-8,.,TRBD1,TGTGCCAGCAGCCGAGAGCGACAGGGGGCGGCCGGGGAGCTGTTTTTT,CASSRERQGAAGELFF
TRBJ2-2,TRBV15,.,TRBD1,TGTGCCACCAGCCAAAGACAGGGGGCCGGGGAGCTGTTTTTT,CATSQRQGAGELFF
TRBJ1-6,TRBV18,.,TRBD1,TGTGCCAGCTCACCCGAAGGACAGGGCACACCCCTCCACTTT,CASSPEGQGTPLHF